This TCR beta chain originates from a study of blood T cell repertoires in COVID-19. As for the study in general: Sites across the United States, Italy and Spain contributed samples from acute and convalescent COVID-19.

Trimming took 3 bases from V and 5 from J; bases not matched to a gene: 12. CDR3 length: 17 residues. Germline CDR1 and CDR2: SGHVS and FQNEAQ. As originally analysed: Nucleated cell number was recorded as an estimate derived from reference gene primer amplification. Here immunoSEQ multiplex PCR was the method, and the copy in TCRdb shows in-frame clones only, minus some. The DNA was the basis for D and trimming; V, J and clone size are from that table. The sample records about 100,000 clones, over 75% being singletons. This chain links TRBV7-8 with TRBJ2-5; 10 bases align to TRBD2. This clonotype was obtained from a human donor in a cohort sampled during active COVID-19. Material for sequencing was peripheral blood. The CDR3, as DNA: TGTGCCAGCAGCTTGGCCCCGTTTAGCGGGGGGCACGAGACCCAGTACTTC. Translation: CASSLAPFSGGHETQYF.